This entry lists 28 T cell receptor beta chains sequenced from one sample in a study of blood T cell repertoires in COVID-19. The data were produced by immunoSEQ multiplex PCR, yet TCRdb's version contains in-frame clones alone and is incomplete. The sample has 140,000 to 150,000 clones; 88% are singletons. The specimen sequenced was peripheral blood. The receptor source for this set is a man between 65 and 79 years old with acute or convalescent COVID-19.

The CDR3 DNA sequence: TGTGCCAGTACCCCCGGGGATGTGGGTCGTGATGGCTACACCTTC. It codes for CASTPGDVGRDGYTF. The chain is built from TRBV19 and TRBJ1-2; D is unclear. There are 15 residues in the CDR3. From germline, CDR1 is LNHDA and CDR2 SQIVND (reference sequence). The V gene lost 7 bases and the J gene lost 6 bases, with 21 bases spanning the gap.

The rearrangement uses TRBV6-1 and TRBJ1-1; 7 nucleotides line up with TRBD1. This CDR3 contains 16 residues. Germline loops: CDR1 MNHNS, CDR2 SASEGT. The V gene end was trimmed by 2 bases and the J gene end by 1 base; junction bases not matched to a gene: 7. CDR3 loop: CASSEKENRGNTEAFF. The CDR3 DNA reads TGTGCCAGCAGTGAAAAAGAAAACAGGGGGAACACTGAAGCTTTCTTT.

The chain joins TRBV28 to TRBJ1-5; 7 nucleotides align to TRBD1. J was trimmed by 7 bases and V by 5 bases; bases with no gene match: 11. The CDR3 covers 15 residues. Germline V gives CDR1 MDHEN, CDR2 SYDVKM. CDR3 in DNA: TGTGCCAGCAGTCCGCGACAGGGTTACAGCCAGCCCCAGCATTTT. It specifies CASSPRQGYSQPQHF.

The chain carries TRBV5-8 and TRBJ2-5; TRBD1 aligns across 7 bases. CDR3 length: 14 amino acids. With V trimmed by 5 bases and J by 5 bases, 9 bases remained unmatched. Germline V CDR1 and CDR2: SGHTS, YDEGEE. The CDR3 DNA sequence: TGTGCCAGCAGTTCGGGACAGCCTGGGGAGACCCAGTACTTC. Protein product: CASSSGQPGETQYF. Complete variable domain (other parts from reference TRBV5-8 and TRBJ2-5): EAGVTQSPTHLIKTRGQQATLRCSPISGHTSVYWYQQALGLGLQFLLWYDEGEERNRGNFPPRFSGRQFPNYSSELNVNALELEDSALYLCASSSGQPGETQYFGPGTRLLVL.

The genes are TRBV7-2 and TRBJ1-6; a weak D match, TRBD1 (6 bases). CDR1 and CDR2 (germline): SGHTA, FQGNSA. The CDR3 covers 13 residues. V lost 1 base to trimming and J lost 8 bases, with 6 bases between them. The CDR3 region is CASSLGTDSPLHF. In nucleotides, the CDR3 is TGTGCCAGCAGCTTAGGGACAGATTCACCCCTCCACTTT. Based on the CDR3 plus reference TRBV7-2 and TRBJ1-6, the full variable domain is GAGVSQSPSNKVTEKGKDVELRCDPISGHTALYWYRQSLGQGLEFLIYFQGNSAPDKSGLPSDRFSAERTGGSVSTLTIQRTQQEDSAVYLCASSLGTDSPLHFGNGTRLTVT.

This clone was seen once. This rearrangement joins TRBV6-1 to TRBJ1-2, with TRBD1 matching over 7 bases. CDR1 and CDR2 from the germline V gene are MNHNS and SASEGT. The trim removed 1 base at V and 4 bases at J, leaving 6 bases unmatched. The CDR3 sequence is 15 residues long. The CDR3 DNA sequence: TGTGCCAGCAGTGAAGAAGGGGGCGTTGGCTATGGCTACACCTTC. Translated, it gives CASSEEGGVGYGYTF.

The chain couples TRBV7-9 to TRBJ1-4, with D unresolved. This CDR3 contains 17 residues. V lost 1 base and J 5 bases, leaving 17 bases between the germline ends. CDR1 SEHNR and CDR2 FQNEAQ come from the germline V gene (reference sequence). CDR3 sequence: CASSLVGGGESNEKLFF. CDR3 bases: TGTGCCAGCAGCTTAGTAGGAGGAGGCGAGTCGAATGAAAAACTGTTTTTT.

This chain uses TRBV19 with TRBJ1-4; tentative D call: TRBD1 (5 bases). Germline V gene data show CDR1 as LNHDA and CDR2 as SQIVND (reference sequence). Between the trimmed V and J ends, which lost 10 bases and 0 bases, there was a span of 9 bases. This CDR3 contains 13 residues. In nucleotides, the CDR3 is TGTGCCACTCAGGGAACAACTAATGAAAAACTGTTTTTT. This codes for CATQGTTNEKLFF.

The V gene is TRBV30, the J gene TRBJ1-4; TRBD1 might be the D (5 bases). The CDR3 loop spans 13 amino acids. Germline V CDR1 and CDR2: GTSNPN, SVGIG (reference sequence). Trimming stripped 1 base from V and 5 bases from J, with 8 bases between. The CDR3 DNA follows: TGTGCCTGGAGTGGGCAGGGAAATGAAAAACTGTTTTTT. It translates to CAWSGQGNEKLFF.

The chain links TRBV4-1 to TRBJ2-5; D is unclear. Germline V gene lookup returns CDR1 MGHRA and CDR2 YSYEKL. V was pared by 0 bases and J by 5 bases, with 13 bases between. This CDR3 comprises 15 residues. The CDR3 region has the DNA TGCGCCAGCAGCCAAGATGTGGGTAGCCTCGAGACCCAGTACTTC. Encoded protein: CASSQDVGSLETQYF.

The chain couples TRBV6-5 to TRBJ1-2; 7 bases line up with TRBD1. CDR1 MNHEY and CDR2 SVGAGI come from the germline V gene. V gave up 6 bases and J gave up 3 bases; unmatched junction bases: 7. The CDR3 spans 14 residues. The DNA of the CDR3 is TGTGCCAGCAGCCTACAGGGGCTCGACTATGGCTACACCTTC. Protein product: CASSLQGLDYGYTF.

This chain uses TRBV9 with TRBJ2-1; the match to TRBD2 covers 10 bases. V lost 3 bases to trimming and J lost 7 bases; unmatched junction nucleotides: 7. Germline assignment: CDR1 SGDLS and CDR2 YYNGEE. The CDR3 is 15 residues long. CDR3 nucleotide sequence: TGTGCCAGCAGCGCGACTAGCGGGTACGGTAATGAGCAGTTCTTC. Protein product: CASSATSGYGNEQFF.

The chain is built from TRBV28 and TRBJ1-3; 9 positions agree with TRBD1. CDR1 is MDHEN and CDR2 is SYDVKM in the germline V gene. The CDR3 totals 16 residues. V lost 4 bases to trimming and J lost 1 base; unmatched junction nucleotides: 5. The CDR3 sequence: CASSSPGTGSGNTIYF. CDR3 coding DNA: TGTGCCAGCAGTTCACCCGGGACAGGGTCTGGAAACACCATATATTTT.

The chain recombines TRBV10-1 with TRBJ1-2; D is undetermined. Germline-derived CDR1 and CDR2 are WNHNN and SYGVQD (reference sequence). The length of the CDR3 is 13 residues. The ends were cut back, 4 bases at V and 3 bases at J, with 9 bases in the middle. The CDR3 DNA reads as TGCGCCAGCAGTGGACAAGGTCACTATGGCTACACCTTC. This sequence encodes CASSGQGHYGYTF.

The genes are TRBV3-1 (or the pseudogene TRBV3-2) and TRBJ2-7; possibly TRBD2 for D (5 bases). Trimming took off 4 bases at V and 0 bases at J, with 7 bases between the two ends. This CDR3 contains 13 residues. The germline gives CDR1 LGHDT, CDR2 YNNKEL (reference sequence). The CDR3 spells CASSPDYSYEQYF. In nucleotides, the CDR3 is TGTGCCAGCAGCCCCGACTACTCCTACGAGCAGTACTTC.

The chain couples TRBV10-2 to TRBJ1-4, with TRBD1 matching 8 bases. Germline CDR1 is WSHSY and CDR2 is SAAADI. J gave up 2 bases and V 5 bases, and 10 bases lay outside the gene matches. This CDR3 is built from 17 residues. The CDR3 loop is CASSHPLQGVTNEKLFF. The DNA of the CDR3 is TGCGCCAGCAGTCATCCCTTACAGGGGGTGACTAATGAAAAACTGTTTTTT.

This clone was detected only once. The CDR3 DNA reads TGTGCCAGCAGCCACCGATCTAGCGGGGGCACAGATACGCAGTATTTT. Translating it yields CASSHRSSGGTDTQYF. The chain has TRBV4-2 and TRBJ2-3; 9 bases agree with TRBD2. CDR3 length: 16 residues. V gave up 3 bases and J gave up 1 base; unmatched junction bases: 5. Germline lookup yields CDR1 LGHNA and CDR2 YNFKEQ.

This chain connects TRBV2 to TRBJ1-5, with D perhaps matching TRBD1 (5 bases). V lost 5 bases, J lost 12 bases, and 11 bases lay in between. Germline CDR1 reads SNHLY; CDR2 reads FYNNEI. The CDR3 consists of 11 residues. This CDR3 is CASSSGRRQHF. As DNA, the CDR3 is TGTGCCAGCAGTTCAGGGAGGCGCCAGCATTTT.

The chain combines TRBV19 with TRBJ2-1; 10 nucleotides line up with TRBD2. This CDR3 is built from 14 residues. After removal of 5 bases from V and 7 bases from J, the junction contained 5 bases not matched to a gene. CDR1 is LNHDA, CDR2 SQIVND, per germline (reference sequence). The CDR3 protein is CASSGLAGVNEQFF. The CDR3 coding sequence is TGTGCCAGTAGTGGGCTAGCGGGAGTGAATGAGCAGTTCTTC.

The CDR3 sequence is CASSLAARADSPLHF. The DNA of the CDR3 is TGCGCCAGCAGCTTGGCAGCCAGGGCGGATTCACCCCTCCACTTT. This rearrangement joins TRBV5-1 to TRBJ1-6; D might be TRBD1 (5 bases). Per the germline V gene, CDR1 is SGHRS and CDR2 is YFSETQ. With 0 bases removed from V and 8 bases from J, the gap between germline ends came to 12 bases. The CDR3 totals 15 residues.

CDR3 nucleotides: TGTGCCAGCAGCCTAGCTGTTCGGGGGGACACTGAAGCTTTCTTT. Its protein is CASSLAVRGDTEAFF. The chain uses TRBV6-5 and TRBJ1-1; D is possibly TRBD1 (5 bases). V shed 6 bases and J shed 3 bases, with 17 bases lying between them. CDR1 MNHEY and CDR2 SVGAGI come from the germline V gene. This CDR3 comprises 15 residues.

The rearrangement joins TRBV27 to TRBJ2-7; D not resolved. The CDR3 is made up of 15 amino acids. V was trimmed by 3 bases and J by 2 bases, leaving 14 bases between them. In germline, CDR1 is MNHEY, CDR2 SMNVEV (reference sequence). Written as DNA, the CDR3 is TGTGCCAGCAGTTTGAAGTCGACCGCGGCCTACGAGCAGTACTTC. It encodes CASSLKSTAAYEQYF.

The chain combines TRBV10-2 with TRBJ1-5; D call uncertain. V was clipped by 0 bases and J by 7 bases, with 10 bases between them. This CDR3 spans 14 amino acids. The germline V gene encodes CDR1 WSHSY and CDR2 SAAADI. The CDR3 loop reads CASSESSSSQPQHF. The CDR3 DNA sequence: TGCGCCAGCAGTGAGTCTTCGAGTAGCCAGCCCCAGCATTTT.

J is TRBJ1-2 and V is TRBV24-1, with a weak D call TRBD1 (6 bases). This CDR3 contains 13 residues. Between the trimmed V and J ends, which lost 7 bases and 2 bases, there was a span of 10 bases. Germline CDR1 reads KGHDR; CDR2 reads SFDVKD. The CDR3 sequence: CATSSGQNYGYTF. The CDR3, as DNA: TGTGCCACCAGCTCGGGACAAAACTATGGCTACACCTTC.

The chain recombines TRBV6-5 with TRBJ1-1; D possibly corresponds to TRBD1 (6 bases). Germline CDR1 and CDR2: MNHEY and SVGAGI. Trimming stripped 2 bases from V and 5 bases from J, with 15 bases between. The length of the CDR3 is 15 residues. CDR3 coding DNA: TGTGCCAGCAGTTACCCACAGGAGAGGGGGACTGAAGCTTTCTTT. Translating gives CASSYPQERGTEAFF.

The CDR3 reads CARGLGQKNSPLHF. The CDR3 coding sequence is TGTGCCAGGGGATTGGGACAGAAGAATTCACCCCTCCACTTT. The chain has TRBV19 and TRBJ1-6; 7 bases fit TRBD1. CDR1 and CDR2 (germline): LNHDA, SQIVND (reference sequence). The CDR3 sequence is 14 residues long. J gave up 7 bases and V 9 bases, and 9 bases lay outside the gene matches.

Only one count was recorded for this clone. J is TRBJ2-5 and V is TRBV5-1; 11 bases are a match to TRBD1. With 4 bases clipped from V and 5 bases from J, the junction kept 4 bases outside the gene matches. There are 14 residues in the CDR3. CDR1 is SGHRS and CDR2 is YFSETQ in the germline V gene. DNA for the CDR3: TGCGCCAGCAGCAGGACAGGGGGCGGTGAGACCCAGTACTTC. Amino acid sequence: CASSRTGGGETQYF.

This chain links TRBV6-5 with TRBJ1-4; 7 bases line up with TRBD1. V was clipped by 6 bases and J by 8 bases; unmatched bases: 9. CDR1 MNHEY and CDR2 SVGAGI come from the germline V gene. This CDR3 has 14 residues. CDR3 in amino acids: CASSSDRVGEKLFF. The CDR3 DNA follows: TGTGCCAGCAGCTCCGACAGGGTTGGCGAAAAACTGTTTTTT.